This T cell receptor beta chain came from a study of cytomegalovirus exposure and HLA in healthy donors. Per germline, CDR1 MGHDK and CDR2 SYGVNS. V was pared by 4 bases and J by 10 bases, with 2 bases of the junction left unmatched. This CDR3 comprises 12 residues. As concerns this clone: No antigen is known for it.

Primers: 60 Vbeta forward and 13 Jbeta reverse. Per the original methods: In a later analysis, the count reached 80 million or so unique TCR beta chains, with about 12 million shared. Produced via immunoSEQ multiplex PCR; TCRdb's table is partial and in-frame only. Clonal size and the V and J genes are those of that table, whereas D and trimming came from the DNA. The top ten hold under 5% of the sample, which has some 190,000 clones, 65% to 80% seen once. The study's findings and limits: It is likely that the observed cluster of highly shared sequence variants was a sequencing artifact. Diagnosis of cytomegalovirus status made by the classifier reportedly showed high specificity and sensitivity.

The chain carries TRBV25-1 and TRBJ1-1; 11 bases align to TRBD1. The receptor was derived from a man aged 25-45 years in good health and CMV-seropositive. Sequenced material: PBMCs. The CDR3 protein is CASSGDRGGAFF. In DNA form, the CDR3 reads TGTGCCAGCAGTGGGGACAGGGGGGGAGCTTTCTTT.